This T cell receptor beta chain was sequenced for a study of chemoradiotherapy in HPV16-positive cancers. The study's findings and limits: Better recurrence-free survival went with HPV-responsive T-cell expansion in HPV16-positive patients. Candidate HPV-specific clones and E7-related TCR motifs grew in tumor during treatment.

Samples were taken several times over chemoradiotherapy. With respect to this clone: Its antigen is still unknown.

Trimming left V 3 bases short and J 2 bases short, with 19 bases between. From germline, CDR1 is SEHNR and CDR2 FQNEAQ (reference sequence). The CDR3 covers 17 residues. Sequencing was performed with immunoSEQ multiplex PCR; in TCRdb, only in-frame clones are kept and a portion is missing. The sample comprises some 1,800 clones, approximately 78% of which are singletons, and around 5.4% rests with the top ten. The rearrangement joins TRBV7-9 to TRBJ1-1; D is perhaps TRBD1 (6 bases). This TCR was recovered from a human donor with HPV-associated anogenital cancer. The specimen comprised tumor tissue, sampled from a patient who underwent chemoradiotherapy. For the CDR3, the DNA is TGTGCCAGCAGCTTGTCCGGGGGACACCTCTATAACACTGAAGCTTTCTTT. Translated: CASSLSGGHLYNTEAFF.